This T cell receptor beta chain was retrieved from a study of T cell repertoires in cytomegalovirus infection. Study-level information: CMV epitopes in the study were HLA-C-restricted (recently identified) and HLA-B-restricted (well studied).

Whole-study findings and limits: The cumulative frequency of public TCR beta families distinguished individuals who carried CMV together with the relevant HLA.

On this clonotype: Its antigen remains unknown.

TCRdb recomputed calls from the reads with MiXCR, one row per CDR3 protein. The sample records around 710,000 distinct CDR3 sequences, 25% to 35% being singletons. Germline V gives CDR1 MGHRA, CDR2 YSYEKL. The CDR3 has 13 residues. V was clipped by 3 bases and J by 4 bases, with 9 bases between them. This sequence was found in a human donor in good health (CMV status not recorded). Some clones in this sample may be carry-over from other donors' samples. Source: cultured CD8+ T cells from PBMCs, taken from culture after CMV antigen stimulation. The genes are TRBV4-1 and TRBJ1-1, with D possibly matching TRBD1 (6 bases). CDR3 sequence: CASSHPGATEAFF. For the CDR3, the DNA is TGCGCCAGCAGCCACCCAGGGGCCACTGAAGCTTTCTTT.